A selection of T cell receptor beta chains follows, all from one sample in a study of cytomegalovirus exposure and HLA in healthy donors. The method was immunoSEQ multiplex PCR; TCRdb's version includes in-frame clones alone and lacks a portion of them. Among around 150,000 clones listed, just under 90% were seen once. The material sequenced was PBMCs. The receptors were sampled from a woman younger than 30 in good health and CMV-seropositive. CDR3s include the opening cysteine and the closing phenylalanine or tryptophan. The D gene is left open where the match is weak. Clone size, where shown, is once, few, many, or a class for clones that have expanded.

DNA,CDR3,D,J,size,V
TGTGCCAGCAGCCAAGGACCCCTAGAAACCGGGGAGCTGTTTTTT,CASSQGPLETGELFF,NA,TRBJ2-2,NA,TRBV4-2
TGTGCCAGCAGTGCACTACAGGGTGCAACTAATGAAAAACTGTTTTTT,CASSALQGATNEKLFF,NA,TRBJ1-4,few,TRBV28
TGCGCCAGCAGCTTCACTAGCGGAATTAAAACTAGCACAGATACGCAGTATTTT,CASSFTSGIKTSTDTQYF,TRBD2,TRBJ2-3,NA,TRBV5-1
TGTGCCAGCAGCTTAGGTAGGGCGGGCCTGAAGGATGGCTACACCTTC,CASSLGRAGLKDGYTF,NA,TRBJ1-2,NA,TRBV7-8
TGTGCCAGCAGCCAAGATAGGCCTAGCCAAACCATTTACCATACGCAGTATTTT,CASSQDRPSQTIYHTQYF,NA,TRBJ2-3,NA,TRBV4-2
TGTGCCAGCAGTTTTTTGAGGGACAGGGGGCGCCGAGGCTACACCTTC,CASSFLRDRGRRGYTF,TRBD1,TRBJ1-2,NA,TRBV27
TGTGCCAGTAGTATCTCTAGTAGGAACACTGAAGCTTTCTTT,CASSISSRNTEAFF,NA,TRBJ1-1,NA,TRBV19
TGCAGCGTTGCCTCAGGGGCCTATCAGCCCCAGCATTTT,CSVASGAYQPQHF,NA,TRBJ1-5,once,TRBV29-1
TGCGCCAGCAGCTTGGGGCGGGAGATCGGTGAGCAGTTCTTC,CASSLGREIGEQFF,TRBD2,TRBJ2-1,NA,TRBV5-1
TGTGCCACCAGCAGACCTCGACCCCAGGGGGAGAACACTGAAGCTTTCTTT,CATSRPRPQGENTEAFF,TRBD1,TRBJ1-1,NA,TRBV15
TGTGCCAGCGCTAAATTCTACGAGCAGTACTTC,CASAKFYEQYF,NA,TRBJ2-7,NA,TRBV7-2
TGTGCCAGCAGCTTGGAGGCCCTAGCGGAAGAGACCCAGTACTTC,CASSLEALAEETQYF,TRBD2,TRBJ2-5,NA,TRBV5-4
TGTGCCAGCAGCGCGCGGACAGGGCCCTACAATGAGCAGTTCTTC,CASSARTGPYNEQFF,TRBD1,TRBJ2-1,NA,TRBV9
TGTGCCAGCAGCGCCGGGACTAGCGGACAAGAGACCCAGTACTTC,CASSAGTSGQETQYF,TRBD2,TRBJ2-5,NA,TRBV9
TGCGCCAGCAGCTTGGATGCAGTAGTAACGCAGGGGGCGGGGGAGCAGTACTTC,CASSLDAVVTQGAGEQYF,TRBD1,TRBJ2-7,NA,TRBV5-1
TGTGCCAGCAGCCCCCGACAGGGAAACTACTATGGCTACACCTTC,CASSPRQGNYYGYTF,TRBD1,TRBJ1-2,NA,TRBV5-6